This entry concerns a single TCR beta chain. Antigen unknown. The sample comes from a study of monozygotic twins with inflammatory bowel disease. Per the germline V gene, CDR1 is SGHRS and CDR2 is YFSETQ. The CDR3 has 14 amino acids. General observations from the study: T cell subtypes were not distinguishable in this analysis. The co-twins with IBD showed lower TCRbeta diversity (inverse Simpson) than their healthy siblings. There was no support for any single strong signal or clonotype associated with IBD.

Added by template switching were UMIs that each held a 6-nucleotide sample barcode. TCRdb reprocessed the 5' RACE reads, with one entry per CDR3 protein and no DNA. This sample's clone table lists more than 350,000 distinct CDR3 sequences. This sequence was found in a human donor with ulcerative colitis or Crohn's disease, or a healthy co-twin of an affected twin (not recorded which). The sequenced sample was blood. V usage is TRBV5-1 and J usage is TRBJ2-7. CDR3 amino acids: CASSLEGYTYEQYF.